At least ten counts were recorded for the clone carrying this T cell receptor (beta chain). Time point denoted: patch test 1, 2 weeks after DPC sensitization. Treatment noted: therapeutic diphenylcyclopropenone sensitization with weekly scalp DPC. These data are taken from a study of human T cells and chemical hapten exposure. TCRdb ran MiXCR on the RACE reads and lists one entry per CDR3 protein. The data contain 75,000 to 90,000 distinct CDR3 sequences, 6% to 9% of them seen just once; the ten biggest clones take up roughly 1.4%. The ends were cut back, 3 bases at V and 0 bases at J, with 12 bases in the middle. The CDR3 runs 15 residues. From germline, CDR1 is DFQATT and CDR2 SNEGSKA (reference sequence).

The chain is built from TRBV20-1 and TRBJ1-5; no reliable D call. Sequencing used whole blood, obtained in connection with sensitization to the hapten diphenylcyclopropenone (DPC). The clonotype comes from a woman in her twenties or thirties with alopecia areata. Some clones in this sample may be carry-over from other donors' samples. This CDR3 reads CSASRLDGSNQPQHF. The CDR3 DNA follows: TGCAGTGCTAGCCGATTGGACGGTAGCAATCAGCCCCAGCATTTT.